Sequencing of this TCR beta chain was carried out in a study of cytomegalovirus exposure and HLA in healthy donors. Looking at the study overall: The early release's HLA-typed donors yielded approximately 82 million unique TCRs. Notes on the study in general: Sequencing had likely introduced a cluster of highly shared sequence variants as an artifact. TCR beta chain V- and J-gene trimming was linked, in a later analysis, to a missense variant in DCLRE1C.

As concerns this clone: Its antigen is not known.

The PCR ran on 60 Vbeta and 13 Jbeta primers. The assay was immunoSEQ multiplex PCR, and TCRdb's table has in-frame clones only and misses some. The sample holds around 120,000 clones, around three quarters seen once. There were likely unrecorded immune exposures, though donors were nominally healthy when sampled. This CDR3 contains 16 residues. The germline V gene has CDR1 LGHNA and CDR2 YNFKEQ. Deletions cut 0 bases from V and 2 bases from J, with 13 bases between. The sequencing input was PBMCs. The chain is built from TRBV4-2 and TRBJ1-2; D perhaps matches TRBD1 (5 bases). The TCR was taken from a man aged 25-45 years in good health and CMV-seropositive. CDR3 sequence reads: CASSQDGGAANYGYTF. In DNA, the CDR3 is TGTGCCAGCAGCCAAGATGGAGGGGCAGCAAACTATGGCTACACCTTC.